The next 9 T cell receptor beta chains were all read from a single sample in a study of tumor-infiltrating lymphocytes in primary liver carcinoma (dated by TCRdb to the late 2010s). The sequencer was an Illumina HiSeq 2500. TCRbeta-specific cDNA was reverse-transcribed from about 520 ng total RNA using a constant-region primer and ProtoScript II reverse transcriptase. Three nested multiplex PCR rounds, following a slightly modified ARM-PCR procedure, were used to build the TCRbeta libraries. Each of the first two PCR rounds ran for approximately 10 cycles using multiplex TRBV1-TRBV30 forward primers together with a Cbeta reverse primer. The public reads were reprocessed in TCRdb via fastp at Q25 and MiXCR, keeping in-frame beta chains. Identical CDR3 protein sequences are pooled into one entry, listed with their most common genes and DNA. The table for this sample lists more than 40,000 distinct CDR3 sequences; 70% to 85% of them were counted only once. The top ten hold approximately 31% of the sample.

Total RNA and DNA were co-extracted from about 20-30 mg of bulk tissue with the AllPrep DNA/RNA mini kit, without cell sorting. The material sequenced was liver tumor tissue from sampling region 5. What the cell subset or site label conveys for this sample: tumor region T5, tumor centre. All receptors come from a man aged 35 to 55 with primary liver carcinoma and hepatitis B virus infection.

The CDR3 spells CASSSGTSGGGNIQYF. The CDR3 DNA reads as TGTGCCAGCAGCTCCGGGACTAGCGGAGGGGGAAACATTCAGTACTTC. The chain links TRBV5-4 to TRBJ2-4; 11 bases are a match to TRBD2. The CDR3 has 16 amino acids. After removal of 3 bases from V and 6 bases from J, the junction contained 8 bases not matched to a gene. The V gene's germline CDR1 is SGHNT and CDR2 YYREEE (reference sequence).

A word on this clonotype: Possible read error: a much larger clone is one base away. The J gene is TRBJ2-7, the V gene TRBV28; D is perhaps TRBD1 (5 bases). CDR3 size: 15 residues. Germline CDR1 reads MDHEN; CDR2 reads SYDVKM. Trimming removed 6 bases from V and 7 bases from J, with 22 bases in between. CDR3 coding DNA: TGTGCCAGCAGATTAGACAGTCCCAGTGATGAGGAGCAGTACTTC. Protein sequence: CASRLDSPSDEEQYF.

In nucleotides, the CDR3 is TGTGCCAGCAGCTTAGGGTACAGGGACAAGGAGCAGTACTTC. Amino acids: CASSLGYRDKEQYF. The chain recombines TRBV7-8 with TRBJ2-7, with D perhaps matching TRBD1 (6 bases). The CDR3 length is 14 residues. V was clipped by 1 base and J by 7 bases, with 14 bases between them. The germline gives CDR1 SGHVS, CDR2 FQNEAQ.

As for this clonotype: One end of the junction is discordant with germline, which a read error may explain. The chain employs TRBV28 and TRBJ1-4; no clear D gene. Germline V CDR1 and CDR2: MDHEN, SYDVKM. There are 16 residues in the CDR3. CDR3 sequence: CASSSSTRTGRVKLSF. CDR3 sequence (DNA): TGTGCCAGCAGTTCCTCGACTAGGACTGGGAGGGTAAAACTGTCTTTT. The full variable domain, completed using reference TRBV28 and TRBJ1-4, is DVKVTQSSRYLVKRTGEKVFLECVQDMDHENMFWYRQDPGLGLRLIYFSYDVKMKEKGDIPEGYSVSREKKERFSLILESASTNQTSMYLCASSSSTRTGRVKLSFGSGTQLSVL.

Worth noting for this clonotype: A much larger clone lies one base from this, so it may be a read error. The CDR3 bases are TGTACCATCATGGGGACAGGGGATGATCGGCCTGGCTACACCTTC. This sequence encodes CTIMGTGDDRPGYTF. V usage is TRBV10-3 and J usage is TRBJ1-2, with TRBD1 matching over 10 bases. Germline CDR1 reads ENHRY; CDR2 reads SYGVKD. This CDR3 has 15 residues.

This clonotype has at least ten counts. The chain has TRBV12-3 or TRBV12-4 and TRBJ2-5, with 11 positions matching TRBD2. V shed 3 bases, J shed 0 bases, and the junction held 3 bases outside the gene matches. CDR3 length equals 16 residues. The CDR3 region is CASSFRLAGYQETQYF. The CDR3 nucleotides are TGTGCCAGCAGTTTTCGACTAGCGGGATACCAAGAGACCCAGTACTTC.

The CDR3 loop reads CATSETGTVNTEAFF. In DNA, the CDR3 is TGTGCCACCAGTGAAACCGGGACGGTGAACACTGAAGCTTTCTTT. The gene calls are TRBV24-1 and TRBJ1-1; tentatively, D is TRBD1 (5 bases). Germline CDR1 KGHDR, CDR2 SFDVKD. The length of the CDR3 is 15 residues. With 4 bases removed from V and 0 bases from J, the gap between germline ends came to 11 bases.

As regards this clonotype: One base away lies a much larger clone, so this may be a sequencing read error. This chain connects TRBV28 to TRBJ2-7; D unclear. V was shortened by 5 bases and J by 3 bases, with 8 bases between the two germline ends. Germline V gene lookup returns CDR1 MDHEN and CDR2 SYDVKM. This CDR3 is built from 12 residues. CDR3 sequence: CASSDFDYEQYF. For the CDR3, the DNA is TGTGCCAGCAGTGACTTTGACTACGAGCAGTACTTC. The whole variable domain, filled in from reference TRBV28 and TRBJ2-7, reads DVKVTQSSRYLVKRTGEKVFLECVQDMDHENMFWYRQDPGLGLRLIYFSYDVKMKEKGDIPEGYSVSREKKERFSLILESASTNQTSMYLCASSDFDYEQYFGPGTRLTVT.

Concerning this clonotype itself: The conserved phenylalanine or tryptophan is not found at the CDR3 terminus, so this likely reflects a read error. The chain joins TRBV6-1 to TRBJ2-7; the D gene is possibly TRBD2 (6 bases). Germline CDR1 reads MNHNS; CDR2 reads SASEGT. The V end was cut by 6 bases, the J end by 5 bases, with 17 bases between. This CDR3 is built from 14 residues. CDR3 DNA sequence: TGTGCCAGCAGGGAGGGGAGGAGAGATAACGAGCAGTACTGC. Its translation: CASREGRRDNEQYC.